Listed below are T cell receptor beta chains from one sample, sequenced in a study of cytomegalovirus exposure and HLA in healthy donors. Produced via immunoSEQ multiplex PCR; TCRdb's table is partial and in-frame only. This sample has about 170,000 clones; 95% to 97% occur once, and the top ten carry approximately 0.97%. The sequenced sample was PBMCs. The receptor source for this set is a woman aged 18 to 35 in good health and CMV-seronegative. CDR3s include the opening cysteine and the closing phenylalanine or tryptophan. The order of the fields is J gene, D gene, V gene, clone size, CDR3 length, CDR3 protein, CDR3 DNA. The D gene is left open where the match is weak. The size entry is marked missing in some rows and otherwise reads once, few, many or a size class.

J gene: TRBJ2-7; D gene: TRBD1; V gene: TRBV19; clone size: .; CDR3 length: 17; CDR3 protein: CASRRTGGASPSYEQYF; CDR3 DNA: TGTGCCAGTAGGAGGACAGGGGGCGCTTCTCCCTCCTACGAGCAGTACTTC
J gene: TRBJ2-2; D gene: TRBD1; V gene: TRBV7-9; clone size: .; CDR3 length: 16; CDR3 protein: CASSPGTGGNTGELFF; CDR3 DNA: TGTGCCAGCAGCCCTGGGACAGGGGGGAACACCGGGGAGCTGTTTTTT
J gene: TRBJ2-3; D gene: .; V gene: TRBV7-8; clone size: .; CDR3 length: 14; CDR3 protein: CASSLGGGSDTQYF; CDR3 DNA: TGTGCCAGCAGCTTAGGTGGGGGGTCAGATACGCAGTATTTT
J gene: TRBJ1-2; D gene: .; V gene: TRBV4-3; clone size: .; CDR3 length: 15; CDR3 protein: CASSQDGRGPYGYTF; CDR3 DNA: TGCGCCAGCAGCCAAGATGGGCGGGGACCATATGGCTACACCTTC
J gene: TRBJ1-1; D gene: .; V gene: TRBV7-3; clone size: .; CDR3 length: 17; CDR3 protein: CASSLMNRRVLNTEAFF; CDR3 DNA: TGTGCCAGCAGCTTAATGAACCGCCGCGTCCTCAACACTGAAGCTTTCTTT
J gene: TRBJ2-1; D gene: TRBD2; V gene: TRBV5-1; clone size: .; CDR3 length: 15; CDR3 protein: CASSLYGGGDNEQFF; CDR3 DNA: TGCGCCAGCAGCTTGTACGGCGGGGGGGACAATGAGCAGTTCTTC
J gene: TRBJ2-1; D gene: TRBD1; V gene: TRBV6-6; clone size: once; CDR3 length: 16; CDR3 protein: CASSYSRDSSYNEQFF; CDR3 DNA: TGTGCCAGCAGTTACTCGAGGGACAGTTCCTACAATGAGCAGTTCTTC
J gene: TRBJ1-2; D gene: TRBD1; V gene: TRBV4-1; clone size: .; CDR3 length: 19; CDR3 protein: CASSQGGQPRRRPNYGYTF; CDR3 DNA: TGCGCCAGCAGCCAAGGGGGACAGCCAAGGCGGAGGCCTAACTATGGCTACACCTTC
J gene: TRBJ2-7; D gene: .; V gene: TRBV27; clone size: .; CDR3 length: 12; CDR3 protein: CASSSNFYEQYF; CDR3 DNA: TGTGCCAGCAGTTCGAACTTCTACGAGCAGTACTTC
J gene: TRBJ2-7; D gene: TRBD1; V gene: TRBV6-5; clone size: .; CDR3 length: 16; CDR3 protein: CASSYYSGTGIYEQYF; CDR3 DNA: TGTGCCAGCAGTTACTATTCCGGGACAGGGATCTACGAGCAGTACTTC
J gene: TRBJ2-7; D gene: .; V gene: TRBV7-2; clone size: .; CDR3 length: 12; CDR3 protein: CASSPTIYEQYF; CDR3 DNA: TGTGCCAGCAGCCCTACTATCTACGAGCAGTACTTC
J gene: TRBJ2-1; D gene: TRBD2; V gene: TRBV6-5; clone size: .; CDR3 length: 13; CDR3 protein: CASRRGVGNEQFF; CDR3 DNA: TGTGCCAGCAGACGGGGGGTGGGCAATGAGCAGTTCTTC
J gene: TRBJ2-2; D gene: .; V gene: TRBV4-1; clone size: .; CDR3 length: 16; CDR3 protein: CASSQEGHTNTGELFF; CDR3 DNA: TGCGCCAGCAGCCAAGAAGGACATACGAACACCGGGGAGCTGTTTTTT
J gene: TRBJ2-1; D gene: TRBD2; V gene: TRBV7-3; clone size: .; CDR3 length: 15; CDR3 protein: CASSLNVAGGGEQFF; CDR3 DNA: TGTGCCAGCAGCTTAAACGTAGCGGGGGGCGGTGAGCAGTTCTTC
J gene: TRBJ2-2; D gene: .; V gene: TRBV30; clone size: .; CDR3 length: 13; CDR3 protein: CAWSVLEDGELFF; CDR3 DNA: TGTGCCTGGAGTGTACTCGAGGACGGGGAGCTGTTTTTT
J gene: TRBJ2-7; D gene: .; V gene: TRBV6-1; clone size: .; CDR3 length: 13; CDR3 protein: CASRPDKGYEQYF; CDR3 DNA: TGTGCCAGCAGGCCTGACAAGGGGTACGAGCAGTACTTC
J gene: TRBJ1-1; D gene: .; V gene: TRBV5-1; clone size: .; CDR3 length: 12; CDR3 protein: CASSRPGIEAFF; CDR3 DNA: TGCGCCAGCAGCAGGCCAGGGATCGAAGCTTTCTTT
J gene: TRBJ2-1; D gene: TRBD2; V gene: TRBV9; clone size: .; CDR3 length: 19; CDR3 protein: CASSAPGVGGLSVIHEQFF; CDR3 DNA: TGTGCCAGCAGCGCGCCGGGGGTGGGAGGGCTGTCCGTTATACATGAGCAGTTCTTC
J gene: TRBJ1-6; D gene: .; V gene: TRBV19; clone size: .; CDR3 length: 14; CDR3 protein: CASSMPQGDSPLHF; CDR3 DNA: TGTGCCAGTAGTATGCCACAGGGAGATTCACCCCTCCACTTT
J gene: TRBJ1-1; D gene: TRBD1; V gene: TRBV7-9; clone size: .; CDR3 length: 13; CDR3 protein: CASSWTGVTEAFF; CDR3 DNA: TGTGCCAGCAGCTGGACAGGGGTTACTGAAGCTTTCTTT
J gene: TRBJ1-2; D gene: TRBD1; V gene: TRBV19; clone size: .; CDR3 length: 18; CDR3 protein: CASSITSGQGAPEYGYTF; CDR3 DNA: TGTGCCAGTAGTATAACTTCGGGACAGGGGGCCCCCGAGTATGGCTACACCTTC
J gene: TRBJ1-2; D gene: .; V gene: TRBV2; clone size: once; CDR3 length: 14; CDR3 protein: CASSGGGQNYGYTF; CDR3 DNA: TGTGCCAGCAGTGGCGGCGGACAGAACTATGGCTACACCTTC
J gene: TRBJ1-1; D gene: TRBD1; V gene: TRBV7-9; clone size: .; CDR3 length: 16; CDR3 protein: CASSFTGGGAATEAFF; CDR3 DNA: TGTGCCAGCAGCTTCACAGGGGGTGGGGCAGCCACTGAAGCTTTCTTT
J gene: TRBJ2-7; D gene: TRBD1; V gene: TRBV27; clone size: .; CDR3 length: 14; CDR3 protein: CASRTTGPAYEQYF; CDR3 DNA: TGTGCCAGCAGAACGACAGGGCCCGCCTACGAGCAGTACTTC
J gene: TRBJ2-3; D gene: TRBD2; V gene: TRBV9; clone size: .; CDR3 length: 19; CDR3 protein: CASSPRVAGGRYRTDTQYF; CDR3 DNA: TGTGCCAGCAGCCCCCGCGTCGCGGGGGGCCGATACCGCACAGATACGCAGTATTTT
J gene: TRBJ2-5; D gene: .; V gene: TRBV5-1; clone size: few; CDR3 length: 15; CDR3 protein: CASSLDGRPQETQYF; CDR3 DNA: TGCGCCAGCAGCTTGGATGGCAGGCCTCAAGAGACCCAGTACTTC
J gene: TRBJ2-1; D gene: TRBD1; V gene: TRBV12-5; clone size: .; CDR3 length: 16; CDR3 protein: CASAQGRDRVRYEQFF; CDR3 DNA: TGTGCTAGTGCACAGGGCCGGGACAGGGTCAGGTATGAGCAGTTCTTC
J gene: TRBJ1-3; D gene: .; V gene: TRBV6-6; clone size: .; CDR3 length: 16; CDR3 protein: CASTQRARDYGNTIYF; CDR3 DNA: TGTGCCAGCACCCAACGTGCCAGGGATTATGGAAACACCATATATTTT
J gene: TRBJ1-1; D gene: .; V gene: TRBV5-5; clone size: once; CDR3 length: 14; CDR3 protein: CASSSNYRVTEAFF; CDR3 DNA: TGTGCCAGCAGCTCAAACTACAGGGTCACTGAAGCTTTCTTT
J gene: TRBJ2-7; D gene: TRBD1; V gene: TRBV5-1; clone size: .; CDR3 length: 15; CDR3 protein: CASSLYAGGPYEQYF; CDR3 DNA: TGCGCCAGCAGCTTGTATGCAGGGGGCCCCTACGAGCAGTACTTC
J gene: TRBJ1-6; D gene: .; V gene: TRBV7-9; clone size: once; CDR3 length: 15; CDR3 protein: CASSLTTGTSAPLHF; CDR3 DNA: TGTGCCAGCAGCTTAACCACAGGGACCTCCGCACCCCTCCACTTT
J gene: TRBJ1-2; D gene: TRBD1; V gene: TRBV2; clone size: .; CDR3 length: 13; CDR3 protein: CASSGQGVGGYTF; CDR3 DNA: TGTGCCAGCAGTGGACAGGGGGTTGGAGGCTACACCTTC